These T cell receptor beta chains were read from a single sample in a study of human T cells and chemical hapten exposure. From the RACE reads, TCRdb called clonotypes with MiXCR, one entry per CDR3 protein. The table lists roughly 100,000 distinct CDR3 sequences, about 34% of them singletons. The sequencing used whole blood, collected in connection with sensitization to the hapten diphenylcyclopropenone (DPC). The source is a man aged 40-49 years with alopecia areata. Some clones in this sample may be carry-over from other donors' samples. The CDR3 runs from the conserved cysteine through the conserved F or W. The order of the fields is V gene, clone size, D gene, J gene, CDR3 protein, CDR3 DNA. The D gene is left open where the match is weak. The size field is filled for only some rows; it gives once, few, many or a size class.

>TRBV12-3/TRBV12-4|once|.|TRBJ1-5
CASSLYGNQPQHF
TGTGCCAGCAGTTTATATGGCAATCAGCCCCAGCATTTT
>TRBV20-1|.|TRBD2|TRBJ2-3
CSASQTSRDTQYF
TGCAGTGCTAGCCAGACTAGCCGCGATACGCAGTATTTT
>TRBV20-1|few|TRBD2|TRBJ2-4
CSASTAGLAKNIQYF
TGCAGTGCTAGTACAGCGGGACTAGCCAAAAACATTCAGTACTTC
>TRBV7-9|.|.|TRBJ2-1
CASSPIPSAGTYNEQFF
TGTGCCAGCAGCCCTATCCCCTCTGCGGGGACCTACAATGAGCAGTTCTTC
>TRBV10-3|few|TRBD1|TRBJ2-3
CAATGGTDTQYF
TGTGCCGCGACAGGGGGCACAGATACGCAGTATTTT
>TRBV4-3|.|.|TRBJ2-3
CASSQDQAAASTDTQYF
TGCGCCAGCAGCCAAGATCAGGCGGCCGCGAGCACAGATACGCAGTATTTT
>TRBV6-2/TRBV6-3|few|.|TRBJ2-1
CASSRDSRYSYNEQFF
TGTGCCAGCAGCCGGGACTCCCGCTACTCCTACAATGAGCAGTTCTTC
>TRBV10-3|.|.|TRBJ2-3
CAISQNLGDSSDTQYF
TGTGCCATCAGTCAGAACCTCGGAGACAGTTCAGATACGCAGTATTTT
>TRBV29-1|.|.|TRBJ1-4
CSVGSPYNEKLFF
TGCAGCGTTGGTTCGCCCTACAATGAAAAACTGTTTTTT
>TRBV7-2|.|.|TRBJ2-5
CASSLAFAGLETQYF
TGTGCCAGCAGTTTGGCGTTCGCAGGGCTCGAGACCCAGTACTTC
>TRBV6-1|few|TRBD2|TRBJ2-7
CASSQIGRVGSYEQYF
TGTGCCAGCAGCCAAATCGGGAGGGTTGGATCCTACGAGCAGTACTTC
>TRBV6-2/TRBV6-3|.|TRBD2|TRBJ2-1
CASSYLAGEQFF
TGTGCCAGCAGTTACTTAGCGGGAGAGCAGTTCTTC
>TRBV12-3/TRBV12-4|few|.|TRBJ2-3
CASTYLDTQYF
TGTGCCAGCACCTACCTGGATACGCAGTATTTT
>TRBV7-2|few|.|TRBJ1-5
CASSLELSSSPQHF
TGTGCCAGCAGCTTAGAGTTGTCATCTTCGCCCCAGCATTTT
>TRBV29-1|few|TRBD1|TRBJ1-1
CSVGSGQGTEAFF
TGCAGCGTTGGTTCGGGACAGGGGACTGAAGCTTTCTTT
>TRBV12-2|.|.|TRBJ1-2
CASRPPPGYTF
TGTGCAAGTCGCCCTCCACCCGGCTACACCTTC
>TRBV24-1|few|TRBD2|TRBJ2-1
CATSEGLAGSYNEQFF
TGTGCCACCAGTGAAGGACTAGCGGGCTCCTACAATGAGCAGTTCTTC
>TRBV28|.|TRBD1|TRBJ2-7
CASSTRTGLNEQYF
TGTGCCAGCAGTACCCGGACAGGGTTGAACGAGCAGTACTTC
>TRBV7-9|few|.|TRBJ1-1
CASSLGQMNTEAFF
TGTGCCAGCAGCTTAGGACAGATGAACACTGAAGCTTTCTTT
>TRBV5-8|.|TRBD1|TRBJ2-3
CASSSDRALSGTQYF
TGTGCCAGCAGCTCGGACAGGGCACTGAGCGGTACGCAGTATTTT
>TRBV6-5|.|.|TRBJ1-2
CASSITGQRGYTF
TGTGCCAGCAGCATAACAGGGCAACGTGGCTACACCTTC
>TRBV9|.|.|TRBJ2-1
CASSLGFGVGNEQFF
TGTGCCAGCAGCTTAGGGTTTGGAGTAGGTAATGAGCAGTTCTTC
>TRBV12-5|.|.|TRBJ1-2
CASGSPDRSYGYTF
TGTGCTAGTGGTTCACCTGACAGGAGCTATGGCTACACCTTC
>TRBV5-1|.|TRBD1|TRBJ1-1
CASSWTGANTEAFF
TGCGCCAGCAGCTGGACAGGGGCGAACACTGAAGCTTTCTTT
>TRBV7-2|.|.|TRBJ2-5
CASSRDCGETQYF
TGTGCCAGCAGTCGGGACTGTGGAGAGACCCAGTACTTC
>TRBV5-5|few|.|TRBJ1-5
CASSPHRATPDQPQHF
TGTGCCAGCAGCCCTCACCGGGCGACACCCGATCAGCCCCAGCATTTT
>TRBV29-1|.|.|TRBJ2-4
CSVEGGVKNIQYF
TGCAGCGTCGAAGGCGGGGTTAAAAACATTCAGTACTTC
>TRBV9|.|.|TRBJ2-7
CASSPTASYEQYF
TGTGCCAGCAGCCCGACGGCCTCCTACGAGCAGTACTTC
>TRBV20-1|few|TRBD2|TRBJ2-3
CSARDLAGGPDTQYF
TGCAGTGCTAGAGATCTAGCGGGAGGGCCAGATACGCAGTATTTT
>TRBV6-1|.|.|TRBJ2-5
CASTWTAQETQYF
TGTGCCAGCACGTGGACAGCCCAAGAGACCCAGTACTTC
>TRBV7-7|.|.|TRBJ2-5
CASSPPGGETQYF
TGTGCTAGCAGCCCTCCCGGGGGTGAGACCCAGTACTTC
>TRBV7-9|.|.|TRBJ1-1
CASSPHSTEAFF
TGTGCCAGCAGCCCCCACAGCACTGAAGCTTTCTTT
>TRBV20-1|.|.|TRBJ1-4
CSAPQGFGEKLFF
TGCAGTGCCCCACAGGGTTTCGGGGAAAAACTGTTTTTT
>TRBV7-6|.|TRBD1|TRBJ2-7
CASSSWTGREQYF
TGTGCCAGCAGCTCCTGGACAGGGCGCGAGCAGTACTTC
>TRBV28|few|TRBD2|TRBJ2-1
CASKGGGVDEQFF
TGTGCCAGTAAGGGCGGGGGAGTAGATGAGCAGTTCTTC
>TRBV29-1|.|.|TRBJ2-3
CSVSPSTDTQYF
TGCAGCGTATCACCTAGCACAGATACGCAGTATTTT
>TRBV20-1|.|TRBD1|TRBJ2-7
CSADGDRGYEQYF
TGCAGTGCGGATGGAGACAGGGGCTACGAGCAGTACTTC
>TRBV20-1|.|.|TRBJ1-2
CSASRGGGYGYTF
TGCAGTGCTAGTCGCGGGGGTGGCTATGGCTACACCTTC
>TRBV6-2/TRBV6-3|.|.|TRBJ1-1
CASSPPGATEAFF
TGTGCCAGCAGTCCCCCTGGGGCCACTGAAGCTTTCTTT
>TRBV30|once|.|TRBJ2-1
CAWTGVQDNEQFF
TGTGCCTGGACAGGGGTGCAGGACAATGAGCAGTTCTTC
>TRBV6-5|few|.|TRBJ2-1
CASSYGHEQFF
TGTGCCAGCAGTTACGGCCATGAGCAGTTCTTC
>TRBV19|.|.|TRBJ2-1
CASSTDRYNEQFF
TGTGCCAGTAGTACCGACAGGTACAATGAGCAGTTCTTC
>TRBV6-2/TRBV6-3|few|.|TRBJ2-3
CASTTDPSDTQYF
TGTGCCAGCACCACCGACCCCTCAGATACGCAGTATTTT
>TRBV29-1|few|TRBD2|TRBJ2-3
CSVSAGTSGSLGTDTQYF
TGCAGCGTGAGTGCCGGGACTAGCGGGAGTTTGGGAACAGATACGCAGTATTTT
>TRBV29-1|.|TRBD2|TRBJ2-3
CSVEGAGYTDTQYF
TGCAGCGTTGAAGGAGCGGGGTACACAGATACGCAGTATTTT
>TRBV9|once|TRBD1|TRBJ2-3
CASSVGGGQGALTDTQYF
TGTGCCAGCAGCGTAGGAGGTGGCCAGGGGGCACTAACAGATACGCAGTATTTT
>TRBV7-3|.|TRBD1|TRBJ1-6
CASSLRDSQSNNSPLHF
TGTGCCAGCAGCTTAAGGGACAGCCAATCTAATAATTCACCCCTCCACTTT
>TRBV28|few|.|TRBJ1-1
CASSLWGTGLGGTEAFF
TGTGCCAGCAGTTTATGGGGGACCGGCTTAGGTGGCACTGAAGCTTTCTTT
>TRBV30|.|.|TRBJ2-7
CAWTGLSYEQYF
TGTGCCTGGACGGGACTCTCCTACGAGCAGTACTTC
>TRBV28|.|.|TRBJ2-7
CARTTTGSYEQYF
TGTGCCAGGACTACGACAGGCTCCTACGAGCAGTACTTC
>TRBV21-1|few|.|TRBJ1-2
CASRGYTF
TGTGCCAGCAGAGGCTACACCTTC
>TRBV28|.|.|TRBJ1-6
CASSLRINSPLHF
TGTGCCAGCAGTCTTAGGATTAATTCACCCCTCCACTTT
>TRBV12-3/TRBV12-4|.|.|TRBJ2-5
CATTAAQETQYF
TGTGCCACTACGGCCGCCCAAGAGACCCAGTACTTC
>TRBV6-2/TRBV6-3|.|TRBD2|TRBJ2-5
CASSPGLARQETQYF
TGTGCCAGCAGTCCCGGACTAGCAAGACAAGAGACCCAGTACTTC